This paragraph reports one T cell receptor beta chain. The specificity of this receptor is unknown. The input lacks base qualities; no much larger clone sits a single base away. Focal radiation therapy combined with CTLA-4 blockade (ipilimumab) was tested in patients with chemo-refractory metastatic non-small-cell lung cancer. The receptor library was made with the immunoSEQ multiplex PCR assay. The clones in this table, taken by TCRdb from immuneACCESS, are in-frame only. Not every clone is retained; where verified, under half of the shortfall comes from an unresolved V gene, and the cause of the rest is unknown. The sample table shows roughly 90,000 clones, and about 78% are seen once. The ten largest clonotypes hold more than 3.5% of the sample. Spanning cysteine to phenylalanine, the CDR3 consists of 14 amino acids. Kept here is only the CDR3 DNA, which spans 42 bases and is read in frame from base 1. V drops 3 bases and J drops 5 bases, leaving 11 bases in between. The germline V gene supplies CDR1 SGDLS and CDR2 YYNGEE.

This sample stems from a study of radiotherapy plus CTLA-4 blockade in lung cancer (dated by TCRdb to the late 2010s). Some background on the complete study: Objective responses occurred in approximately 17% of enrolled patients, and around 29% achieved disease control.

The paper's findings and limits, for the study overall: After treatment with radiotherapy and ipilimumab, TCR clones that originated in tumors expanded in peripheral blood. Early dynamic changes in blood T cell clones, together with increased serum interferon-beta after radiation, were reported as the strongest predictors of response.

The receptor was isolated from a human donor with non-small cell lung cancer who had a partial response to radiotherapy plus ipilimumab. Some clones in this sample may be carry-over from other donors' samples. The starting material was peripheral blood, obtained from a patient treated with radiotherapy plus ipilimumab. The chain links TRBV9 with TRBJ1-4; no confident D gene assignment can be made. CDR3 region: CASSERPQNEKLFF. The base sequence is TGTGCCAGCAGCGAGCGACCGCAAAATGAAAAACTGTTTTTT.